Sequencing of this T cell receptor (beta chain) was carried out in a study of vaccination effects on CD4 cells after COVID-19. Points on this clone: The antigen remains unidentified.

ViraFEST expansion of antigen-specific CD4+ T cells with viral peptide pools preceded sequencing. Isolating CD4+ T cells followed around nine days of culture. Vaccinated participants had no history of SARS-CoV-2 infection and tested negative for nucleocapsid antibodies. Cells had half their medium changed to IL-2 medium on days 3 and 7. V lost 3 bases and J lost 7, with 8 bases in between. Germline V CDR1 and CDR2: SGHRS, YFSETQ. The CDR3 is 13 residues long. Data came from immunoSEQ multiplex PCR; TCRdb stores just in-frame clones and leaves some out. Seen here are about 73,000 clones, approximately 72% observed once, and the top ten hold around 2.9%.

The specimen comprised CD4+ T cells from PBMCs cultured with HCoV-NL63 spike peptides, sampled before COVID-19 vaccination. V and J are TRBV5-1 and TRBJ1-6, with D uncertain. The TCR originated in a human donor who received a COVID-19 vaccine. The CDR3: CASSSEGNSPLHF. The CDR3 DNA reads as TGCGCCAGCAGCTCCGAAGGCAATTCACCCCTCCACTTT.